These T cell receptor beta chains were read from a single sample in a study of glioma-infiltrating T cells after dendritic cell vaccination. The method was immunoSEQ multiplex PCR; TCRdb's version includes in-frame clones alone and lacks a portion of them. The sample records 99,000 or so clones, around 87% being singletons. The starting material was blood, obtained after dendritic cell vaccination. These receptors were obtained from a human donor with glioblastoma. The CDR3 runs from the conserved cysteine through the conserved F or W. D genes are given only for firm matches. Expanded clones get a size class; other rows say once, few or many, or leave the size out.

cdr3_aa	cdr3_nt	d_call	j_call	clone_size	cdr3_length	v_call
CASSLLANSYEQYF	TGCGCCAGCAGCTTACTAGCGAACTCCTACGAGCAGTACTTC	TRBD2	TRBJ2-7	.	14	TRBV5-1
CASSPRGGDTDTQYF	TGTGCCAGCTCACCAAGGGGAGGTGACACAGATACGCAGTATTTT	.	TRBJ2-3	.	15	TRBV18
CASSLVDTEAFF	TGTGCCAGCAGCTTAGTAGACACTGAAGCTTTCTTT	.	TRBJ1-1	once	12	TRBV7-9
CSAGQGGSSSDTQYF	TGCAGCGCTGGACAGGGGGGCTCTTCCTCAGATACGCAGTATTTT	TRBD1	TRBJ2-3	.	15	TRBV29-1
CASSVSPTDTQYF	TGTGCCAGCAGTGTCAGTCCAACGGATACGCAGTATTTT	.	TRBJ2-3	.	13	TRBV25-1
CASSPLAGVATGELFF	TGTGCCAGCAGCCCACTGGCCGGGGTAGCCACCGGGGAGCTGTTTTTT	.	TRBJ2-2	few	16	TRBV9
CATSINRDSYEQYF	TGTGCCACCAGCATCAACAGGGATTCCTACGAGCAGTACTTC	.	TRBJ2-7	.	14	TRBV15
CASSLGGSGGYNEQFF	TGTGCCAGCAGCTTGGGCGGGTCTGGCGGCTACAATGAGCAGTTCTTC	.	TRBJ2-1	.	16	TRBV5-4
CASSYRDTGVEGQFF	TGTGCCAGTAGTTATCGGGACACAGGGGTCGAGGGGCAGTTCTTC	TRBD1	TRBJ2-1	.	15	TRBV19
CASSVGTEALGSLYEDSPLHF	TGCGCCAGCAGTGTTGGGACAGAAGCCCTGGGATCCCTATATGAGGACTCACCCCTCCACTTT	TRBD1	TRBJ1-6	.	21	TRBV10-1
CASSPAQGVYEQYF	TGTGCCAGCTCACCGGCTCAGGGGGTCTACGAGCAGTACTTC	TRBD1	TRBJ2-7	.	14	TRBV18
CAWSPSGLQETQYF	TGTGCCTGGAGTCCTAGCGGCCTCCAAGAGACCCAGTACTTC	TRBD2	TRBJ2-5	.	14	TRBV30
CASSGGTENSPLHF	TGCGCCAGCAGTGGCGGGACAGAGAATTCACCCCTCCACTTT	TRBD1	TRBJ1-6	.	14	TRBV10-2
CASRSLAAIEQYF	TGTGCCAGTAGATCCCTAGCGGCGATTGAGCAGTACTTC	TRBD2	TRBJ2-7	.	13	TRBV19
CASSWAEDPYNEQFF	TGCGCCAGCAGCTGGGCGGAGGACCCCTACAATGAGCAGTTCTTC	.	TRBJ2-1	.	15	TRBV5-1
CASSYEEGGLSYTF	TGTGCCAGCAGTTACGAGGAAGGGGGTCTGAGCTACACCTTC	.	TRBJ1-2	.	14	TRBV6-6
CASSLTIPGSNSGNTIYF	TGTGCCAGCAGCTTAACGATACCAGGCAGCAACTCTGGAAACACCATATATTTT	.	TRBJ1-3	.	18	TRBV11-2
CASSSGPGTAPEQYF	TGTGCCAGCAGCTCTGGTCCCGGGACAGCTCCCGAGCAGTACTTC	TRBD1	TRBJ2-7	.	15	TRBV7-6